The rows below give T cell receptor beta chains drawn from one sample of a study of cytomegalovirus exposure and HLA in healthy donors. Assay: immunoSEQ multiplex PCR; the TCRdb copy retains only in-frame clones and omits some. The table has nearly 110,000 clones, 82% seen once. Sequences were obtained from PBMCs. These receptors were collected from a man aged 25 to 45 in good health and CMV-seropositive. The CDR3 runs from the conserved cysteine through the conserved F or W. The order of the fields is CDR3 protein, V gene, J gene.

cdr3_aa: CASSGGQGAPLPNTGELFF
v_call: TRBV5-4
j_call: TRBJ2-2

cdr3_aa: CASRRDRELYSNQPQHF
v_call: TRBV28
j_call: TRBJ1-5

cdr3_aa: CASSSTWQGSGYTF
v_call: TRBV7-2
j_call: TRBJ1-2

cdr3_aa: CAWTTGEGPSSEAFF
v_call: TRBV30
j_call: TRBJ1-1

cdr3_aa: CASLSGQYNEQFF
v_call: TRBV2
j_call: TRBJ2-1

cdr3_aa: CASSFGGVDTQYF
v_call: TRBV7-3
j_call: TRBJ2-3

cdr3_aa: CASSLEGAVNTQYF
v_call: TRBV5-1
j_call: TRBJ2-3

cdr3_aa: CASSFGNTEAFF
v_call: TRBV5-4
j_call: TRBJ1-1

cdr3_aa: CASSSLAGANVLTF
v_call: TRBV6-6
j_call: TRBJ2-6

cdr3_aa: CASMTGGRNTEAFF
v_call: TRBV2
j_call: TRBJ1-1

cdr3_aa: CASSLAGGQETQYF
v_call: TRBV5-1
j_call: TRBJ2-5

cdr3_aa: CASSQSNRAGNTIYF
v_call: TRBV23-1
j_call: TRBJ1-3

cdr3_aa: CASSSPGVRPDTQYF
v_call: TRBV9
j_call: TRBJ2-3

cdr3_aa: CASGGRITDTQYF
v_call: TRBV5-1
j_call: TRBJ2-3

cdr3_aa: CASSYKKDSYNEKLFF
v_call: TRBV11-2
j_call: TRBJ1-4

cdr3_aa: CSVVGIGGETNYGYTF
v_call: TRBV29-1
j_call: TRBJ1-2

cdr3_aa: CASSPFQGSNTEAFF
v_call: TRBV18
j_call: TRBJ1-1

cdr3_aa: CASSLVPGSGYTDTQYF
v_call: TRBV7-8
j_call: TRBJ2-3

cdr3_aa: CASSIISQGSNTEAFF
v_call: TRBV18
j_call: TRBJ1-1

cdr3_aa: CASSPAAGTRGKEQYF
v_call: TRBV18
j_call: TRBJ2-5

cdr3_aa: CASSPPNRGPLATNEKLFF
v_call: TRBV18
j_call: TRBJ1-4

cdr3_aa: CASSYSGGALDEQYF
v_call: TRBV7-9
j_call: TRBJ2-7

cdr3_aa: CASRRRQGVYGYTF
v_call: TRBV2
j_call: TRBJ1-2

cdr3_aa: CASSGTGGNGDTQYF
v_call: TRBV19
j_call: TRBJ2-3

cdr3_aa: CASSRRDRASEKLFF
v_call: TRBV6-5
j_call: TRBJ1-4

cdr3_aa: CATSRNREGADTQYF
v_call: TRBV15
j_call: TRBJ2-3

cdr3_aa: CASSPTSGSKNEQFF
v_call: TRBV19
j_call: TRBJ2-1

cdr3_aa: CAWSGGWVDYGYTF
v_call: TRBV30
j_call: TRBJ1-2

cdr3_aa: CSSSLRSELFF
v_call: TRBV7-9
j_call: TRBJ2-2

cdr3_aa: CASSPQVGQGFYGYTF
v_call: TRBV18
j_call: TRBJ1-2

cdr3_aa: CASSLAPGSYNEQFF
v_call: TRBV5-1
j_call: TRBJ2-1

cdr3_aa: CASCRVGNSPLHF
v_call: TRBV27
j_call: TRBJ1-6

cdr3_aa: CASRAGTLSSYEQYF
v_call: TRBV28
j_call: TRBJ2-7

cdr3_aa: CASSLATAKGEQYF
v_call: TRBV7-8
j_call: TRBJ2-7

cdr3_aa: CATSRGSGIPSYQPQHF
v_call: TRBV15
j_call: TRBJ1-5

cdr3_aa: CASSFGTFPVSPLHF
v_call: TRBV19
j_call: TRBJ1-6

cdr3_aa: CASSYAGGGEQYF
v_call: TRBV7-8
j_call: TRBJ2-7

cdr3_aa: CASTSPQGSEKLFF
v_call: TRBV7-9
j_call: TRBJ1-4

cdr3_aa: CASSPLFYEQYF
v_call: TRBV7-8
j_call: TRBJ2-7